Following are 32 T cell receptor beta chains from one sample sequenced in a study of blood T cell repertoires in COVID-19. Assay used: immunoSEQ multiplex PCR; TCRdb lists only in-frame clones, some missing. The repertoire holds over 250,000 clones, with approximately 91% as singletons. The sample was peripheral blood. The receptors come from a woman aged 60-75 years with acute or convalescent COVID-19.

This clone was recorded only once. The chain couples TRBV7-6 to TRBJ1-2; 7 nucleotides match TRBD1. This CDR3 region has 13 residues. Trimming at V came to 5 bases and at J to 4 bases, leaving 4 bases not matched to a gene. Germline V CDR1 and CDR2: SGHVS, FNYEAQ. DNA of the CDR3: TGTGCCAGCAGCCCGGGACAGACCTATGGCTACACCTTC. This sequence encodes CASSPGQTYGYTF.

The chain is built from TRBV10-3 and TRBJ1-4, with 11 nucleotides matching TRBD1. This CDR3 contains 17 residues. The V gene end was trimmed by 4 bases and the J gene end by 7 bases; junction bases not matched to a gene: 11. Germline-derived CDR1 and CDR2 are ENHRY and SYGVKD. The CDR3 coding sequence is TGTGCCATCAGTGCGGGACAGGGGGAGGAGGCTCGTGAAAAACTGTTTTTT. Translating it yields CAISAGQGEEAREKLFF.

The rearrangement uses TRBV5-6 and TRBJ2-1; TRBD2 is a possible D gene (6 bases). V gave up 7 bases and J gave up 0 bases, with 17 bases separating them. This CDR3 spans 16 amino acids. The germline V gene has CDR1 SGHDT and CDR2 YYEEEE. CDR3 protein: CASWGAGTVSYNEQFF. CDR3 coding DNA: TGTGCCAGCTGGGGAGCCGGGACTGTCTCCTACAATGAGCAGTTCTTC.

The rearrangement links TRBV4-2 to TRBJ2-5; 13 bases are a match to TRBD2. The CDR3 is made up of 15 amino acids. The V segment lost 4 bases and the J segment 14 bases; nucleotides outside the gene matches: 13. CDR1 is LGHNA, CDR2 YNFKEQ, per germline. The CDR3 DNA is TGTGCCAGCAGCCCCCACCCTCTACTAGCGGGGGGGACCTACTTC. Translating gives CASSPHPLLAGGTYF.

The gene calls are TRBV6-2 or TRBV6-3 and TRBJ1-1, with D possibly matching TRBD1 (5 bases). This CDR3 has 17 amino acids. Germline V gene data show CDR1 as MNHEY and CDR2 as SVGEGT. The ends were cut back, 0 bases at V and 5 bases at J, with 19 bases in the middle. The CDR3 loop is CASSYSFEQGGWTEAFF. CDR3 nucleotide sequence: TGTGCCAGCAGTTACTCTTTTGAGCAGGGAGGATGGACTGAAGCTTTCTTT.

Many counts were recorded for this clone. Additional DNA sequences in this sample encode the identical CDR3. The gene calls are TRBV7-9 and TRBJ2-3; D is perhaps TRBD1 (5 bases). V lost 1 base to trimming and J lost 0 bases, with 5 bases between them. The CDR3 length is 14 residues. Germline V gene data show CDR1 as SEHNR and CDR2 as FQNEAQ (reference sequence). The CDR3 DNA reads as TGTGCCAGCAGCTTAGAGGGGAGCACAGATACGCAGTATTTT. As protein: CASSLEGSTDTQYF.

In nucleotides, the CDR3 is TGTGCCAGCAGTTACGACAGCTCTATTGGCTACACCTTC. The encoded protein is CASSYDSSIGYTF. This chain joins TRBV6-6 and TRBJ1-2, with D possibly TRBD1 on 5 matching bases. The CDR3 covers 13 residues. In germline, CDR1 is MNHNY, CDR2 SVGAGI (reference sequence). Trimming pared 2 bases from V and 7 bases from J, leaving 11 bases between.

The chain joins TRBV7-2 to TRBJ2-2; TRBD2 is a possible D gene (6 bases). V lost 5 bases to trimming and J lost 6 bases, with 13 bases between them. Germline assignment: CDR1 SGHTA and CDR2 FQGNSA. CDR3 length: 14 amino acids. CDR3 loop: CASSKRWGAGELFF. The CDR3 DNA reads TGTGCCAGCAGCAAAAGATGGGGGGCCGGGGAGCTGTTTTTT.

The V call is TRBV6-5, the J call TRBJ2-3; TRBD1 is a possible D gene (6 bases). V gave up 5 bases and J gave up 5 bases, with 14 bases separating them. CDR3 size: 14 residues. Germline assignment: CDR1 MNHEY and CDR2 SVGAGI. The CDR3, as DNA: TGTGCCAGCAGTCAGAGACAGGCCGGAGATACGCAGTATTTT. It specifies CASSQRQAGDTQYF.

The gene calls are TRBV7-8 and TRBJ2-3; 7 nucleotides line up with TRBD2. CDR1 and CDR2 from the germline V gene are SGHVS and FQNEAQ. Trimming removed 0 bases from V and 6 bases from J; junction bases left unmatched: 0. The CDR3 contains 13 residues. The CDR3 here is CASSLAGRDTQYF. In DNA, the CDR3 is TGTGCCAGCAGCTTAGCCGGGAGGGATACGCAGTATTTT. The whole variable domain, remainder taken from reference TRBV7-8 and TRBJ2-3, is GAGVSQSPRYKVAKRGQDVALRCDPISGHVSLFWYQQALGQGPEFLTYFQNEAQLDKSGLPSDRFFAERPEGSVSTLKIQRTQQEDSAVYLCASSLAGRDTQYFGPGTRLTVL.

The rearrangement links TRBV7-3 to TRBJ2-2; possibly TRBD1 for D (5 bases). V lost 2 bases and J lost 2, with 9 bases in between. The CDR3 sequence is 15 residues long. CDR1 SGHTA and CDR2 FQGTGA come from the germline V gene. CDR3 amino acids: CASSLQGTNTGELFF. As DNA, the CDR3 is TGTGCCAGCAGCTTACAGGGTACAAACACCGGGGAGCTGTTTTTT.

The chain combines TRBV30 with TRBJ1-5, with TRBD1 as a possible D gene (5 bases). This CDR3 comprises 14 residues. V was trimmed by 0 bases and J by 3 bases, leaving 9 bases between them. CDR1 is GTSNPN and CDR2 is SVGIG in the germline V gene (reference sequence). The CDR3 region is CAWSVLDNNQPQHF. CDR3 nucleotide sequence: TGTGCCTGGAGTGTACTGGACAACAATCAGCCCCAGCATTTT.

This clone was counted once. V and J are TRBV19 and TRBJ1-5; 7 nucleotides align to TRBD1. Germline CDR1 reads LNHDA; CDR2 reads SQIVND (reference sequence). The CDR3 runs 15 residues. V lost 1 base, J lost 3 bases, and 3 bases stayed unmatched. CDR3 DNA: TGTGCCAGTAGTATAGGCGACAGGGACAATCAGCCCCAGCATTTT. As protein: CASSIGDRDNQPQHF.

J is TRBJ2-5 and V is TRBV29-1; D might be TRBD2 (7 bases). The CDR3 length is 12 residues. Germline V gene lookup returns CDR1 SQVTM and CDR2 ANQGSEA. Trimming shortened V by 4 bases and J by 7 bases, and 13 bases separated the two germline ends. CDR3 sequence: CSVVRGGGTQYF. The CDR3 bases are TGCAGCGTTGTTAGGGGGGGCGGGACCCAGTACTTC.

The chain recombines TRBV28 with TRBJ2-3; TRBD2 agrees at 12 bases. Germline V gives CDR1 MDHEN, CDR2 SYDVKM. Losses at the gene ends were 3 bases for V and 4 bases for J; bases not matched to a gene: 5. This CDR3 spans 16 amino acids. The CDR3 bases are TGTGCCAGCAGTTTTCCGGCTAGCGGGGGGGCAGATACGCAGTATTTT. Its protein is CASSFPASGGADTQYF.

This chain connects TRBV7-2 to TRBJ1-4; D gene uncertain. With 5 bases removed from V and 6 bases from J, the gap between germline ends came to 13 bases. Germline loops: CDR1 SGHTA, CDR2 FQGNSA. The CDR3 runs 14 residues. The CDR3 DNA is TGTGCCAGCAGCCCTAGCAACGTAGATGAAAAACTGTTTTTT. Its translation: CASSPSNVDEKLFF.

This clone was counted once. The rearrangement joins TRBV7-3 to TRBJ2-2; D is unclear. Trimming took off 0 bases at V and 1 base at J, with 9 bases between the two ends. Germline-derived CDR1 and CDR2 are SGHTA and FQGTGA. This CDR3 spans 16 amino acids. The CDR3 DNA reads TGTGCCAGCAGCTTAACAGCCTACGAGAACACCGGGGAGCTGTTTTTT. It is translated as CASSLTAYENTGELFF. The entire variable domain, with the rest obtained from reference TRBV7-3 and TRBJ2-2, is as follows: GAGVSQTPSNKVTEKGKYVELRCDPISGHTALYWYRQSLGQGPEFLIYFQGTGAADDSGLPNDRFFAVRPEGSVSTLKIQRTERGDSAVYLCASSLTAYENTGELFFGEGSRLTVL.

This CDR3 reads CASSLMAFSLEAFF. The CDR3 DNA sequence: TGTGCCAGCAGTTTAATGGCGTTTAGCCTTGAAGCTTTCTTT. The chain uses TRBV27 and TRBJ1-1; D not certain. Germline CDR1 and CDR2: MNHEY and SMNVEV (reference sequence). Between the trimmed V and J ends, which lost 2 bases and 7 bases, there was a span of 14 bases. This CDR3 has 14 amino acids.

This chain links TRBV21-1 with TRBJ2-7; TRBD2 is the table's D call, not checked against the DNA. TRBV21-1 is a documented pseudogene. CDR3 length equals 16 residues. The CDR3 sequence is CASSKAGGTLRTEQYF. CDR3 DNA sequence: TGTGCCAGCAGCAAAGCCGGAGGGACGTTGAGGACCGAGCAGTACTTC.

CDR3 coding DNA: TGTGCCAGCAGCGTAGGGGACAGGGGGTACTATGGCTACACCTTC. Protein sequence: CASSVGDRGYYGYTF. The V call is TRBV9, the J call TRBJ1-2; the match to TRBD1 covers 11 bases. The V gene's germline CDR1 is SGDLS and CDR2 YYNGEE. V lost 0 bases and J lost 3; bases outside the gene matches: 1. CDR3 length: 15 residues.

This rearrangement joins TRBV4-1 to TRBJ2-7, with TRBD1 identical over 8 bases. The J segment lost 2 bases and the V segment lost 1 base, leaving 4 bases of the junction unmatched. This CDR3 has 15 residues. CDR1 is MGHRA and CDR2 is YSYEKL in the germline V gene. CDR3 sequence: CASSQGRTGPYEQYF. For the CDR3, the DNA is TGCGCCAGCAGCCAAGGACGGACAGGGCCCTACGAGCAGTACTTC.

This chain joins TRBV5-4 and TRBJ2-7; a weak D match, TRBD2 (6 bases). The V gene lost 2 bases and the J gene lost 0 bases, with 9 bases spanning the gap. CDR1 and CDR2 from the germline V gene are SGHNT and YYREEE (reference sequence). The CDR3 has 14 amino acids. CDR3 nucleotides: TGTGCCAGCAGCTTCCCCGGGAGCTCCTACGAGCAGTACTTC. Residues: CASSFPGSSYEQYF. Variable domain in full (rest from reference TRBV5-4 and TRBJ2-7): ETGVTQSPTHLIKTRGQQVTLRCSSQSGHNTVSWYQQALGQGPQFIFQYYREEENGRGNFPPRFSGLQFPNYSSELNVNALELDDSALYLCASSFPGSSYEQYFGPGTRLTVT.

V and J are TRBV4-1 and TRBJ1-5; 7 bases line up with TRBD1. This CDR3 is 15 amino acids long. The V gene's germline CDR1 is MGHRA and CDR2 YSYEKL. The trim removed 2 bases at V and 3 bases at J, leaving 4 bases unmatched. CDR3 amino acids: CASSQSQGDNQPQHF. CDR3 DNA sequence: TGCGCCAGCAGCCAAAGCCAGGGGGACAATCAGCCCCAGCATTTT.

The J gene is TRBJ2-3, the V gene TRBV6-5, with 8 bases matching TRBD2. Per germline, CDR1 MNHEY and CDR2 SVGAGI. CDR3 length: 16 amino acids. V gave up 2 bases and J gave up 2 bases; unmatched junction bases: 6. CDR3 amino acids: CASSYPLGGDTDTQYF. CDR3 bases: TGTGCCAGCAGTTACCCCCTCGGGGGGGACACAGATACGCAGTATTTT.

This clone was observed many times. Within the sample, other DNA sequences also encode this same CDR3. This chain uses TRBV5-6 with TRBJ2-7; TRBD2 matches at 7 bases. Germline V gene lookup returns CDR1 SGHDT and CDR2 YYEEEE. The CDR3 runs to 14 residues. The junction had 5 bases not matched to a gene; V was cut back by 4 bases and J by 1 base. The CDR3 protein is CASSLPGGSYEQYF. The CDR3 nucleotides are TGTGCCAGCAGCCTGCCGGGGGGATCCTACGAGCAGTACTTC.

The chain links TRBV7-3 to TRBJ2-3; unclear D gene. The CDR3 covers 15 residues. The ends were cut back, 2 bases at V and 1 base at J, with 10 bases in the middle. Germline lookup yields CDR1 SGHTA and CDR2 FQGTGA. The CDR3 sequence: CASSLGGPRTDTQYF. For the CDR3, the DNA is TGTGCCAGCAGCTTAGGTGGGCCTCGCACAGATACGCAGTATTTT.

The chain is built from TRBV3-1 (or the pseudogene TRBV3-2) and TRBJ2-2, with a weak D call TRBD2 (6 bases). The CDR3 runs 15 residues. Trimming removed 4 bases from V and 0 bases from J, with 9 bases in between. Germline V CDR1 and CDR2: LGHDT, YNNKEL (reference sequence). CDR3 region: CASSPGLSNTGELFF. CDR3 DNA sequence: TGTGCCAGCAGCCCGGGACTCTCGAACACCGGGGAGCTGTTTTTT.

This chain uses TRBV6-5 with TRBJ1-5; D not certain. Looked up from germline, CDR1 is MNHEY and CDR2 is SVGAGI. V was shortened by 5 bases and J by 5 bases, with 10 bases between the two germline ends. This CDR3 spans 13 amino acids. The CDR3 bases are TGTGCCAGCAGTCTAAGGCGGGATCAGCCCCAGCATTTT. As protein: CASSLRRDQPQHF.

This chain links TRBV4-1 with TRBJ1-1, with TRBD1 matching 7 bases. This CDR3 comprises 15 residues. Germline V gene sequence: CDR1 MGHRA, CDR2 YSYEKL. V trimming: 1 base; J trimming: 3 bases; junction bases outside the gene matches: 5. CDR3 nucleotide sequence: TGCGCCAGCAGCCAAGCCAGGGGGTGGCACACTGAAGCTTTCTTT. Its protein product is CASSQARGWHTEAFF.

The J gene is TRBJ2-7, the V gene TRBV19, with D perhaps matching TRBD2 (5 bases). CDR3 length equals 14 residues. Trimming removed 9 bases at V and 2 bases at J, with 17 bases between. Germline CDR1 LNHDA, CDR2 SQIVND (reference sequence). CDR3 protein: CASSLARGPYEQYF. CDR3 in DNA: TGTGCCAGCTCCTTAGCGAGAGGGCCCTACGAGCAGTACTTC.

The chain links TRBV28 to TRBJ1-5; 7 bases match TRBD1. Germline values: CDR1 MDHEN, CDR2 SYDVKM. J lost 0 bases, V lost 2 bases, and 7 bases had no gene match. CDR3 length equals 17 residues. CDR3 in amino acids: CASSLGLTGTSNQPQHF. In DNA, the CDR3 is TGTGCCAGCAGTTTAGGACTGACAGGGACTAGCAATCAGCCCCAGCATTTT.

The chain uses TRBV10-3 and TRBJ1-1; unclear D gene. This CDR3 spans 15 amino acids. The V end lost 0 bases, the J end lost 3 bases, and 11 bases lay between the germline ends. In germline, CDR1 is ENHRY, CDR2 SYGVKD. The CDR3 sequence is CAISESAGKDTEAFF. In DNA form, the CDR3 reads TGTGCCATCAGTGAGTCGGCGGGGAAGGACACTGAAGCTTTCTTT.